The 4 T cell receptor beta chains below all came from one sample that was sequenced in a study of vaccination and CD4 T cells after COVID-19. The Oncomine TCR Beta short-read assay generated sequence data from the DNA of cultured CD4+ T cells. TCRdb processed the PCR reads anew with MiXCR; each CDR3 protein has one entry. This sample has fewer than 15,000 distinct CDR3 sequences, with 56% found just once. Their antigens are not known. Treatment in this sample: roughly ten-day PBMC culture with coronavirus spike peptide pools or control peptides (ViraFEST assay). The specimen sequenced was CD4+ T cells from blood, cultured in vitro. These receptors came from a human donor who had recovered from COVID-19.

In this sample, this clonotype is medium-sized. Written as DNA, the CDR3 is TGTGCCAGCAGTGAAGCCAATCAGCCCCAGCATTTT. Translation: CASSEANQPQHF. The chain is built from TRBV6-1 and TRBJ1-5; D gene unclear. In germline, CDR1 is MNHNS, CDR2 SASEGT. CDR3 length equals 12 residues. Deletions cut 0 bases from V and 3 bases from J, with 0 bases between.

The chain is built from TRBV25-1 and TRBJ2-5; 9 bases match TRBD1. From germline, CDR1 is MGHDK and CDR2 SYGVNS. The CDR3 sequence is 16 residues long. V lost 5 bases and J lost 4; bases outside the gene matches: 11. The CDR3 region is CASSPPPGQGRETQYF. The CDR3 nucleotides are TGTGCCAGCAGTCCACCTCCGGGACAGGGCCGAGAGACCCAGTACTTC.

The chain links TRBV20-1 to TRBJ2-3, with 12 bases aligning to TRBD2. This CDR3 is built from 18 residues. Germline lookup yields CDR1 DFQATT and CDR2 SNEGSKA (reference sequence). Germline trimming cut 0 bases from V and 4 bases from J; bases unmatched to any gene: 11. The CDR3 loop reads CSARDVVASGRAPDTQYF. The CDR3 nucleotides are TGCAGTGCTAGAGATGTGGTGGCTAGCGGGAGGGCCCCAGATACGCAGTATTTT.

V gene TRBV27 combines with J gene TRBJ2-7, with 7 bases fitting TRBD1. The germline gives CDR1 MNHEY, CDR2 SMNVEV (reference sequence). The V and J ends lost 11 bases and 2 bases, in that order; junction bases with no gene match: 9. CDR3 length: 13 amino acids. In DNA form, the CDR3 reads TGTGCCTCCCGGACAGGACTCACCTACGAGCAGTACTTC. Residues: CASRTGLTYEQYF.